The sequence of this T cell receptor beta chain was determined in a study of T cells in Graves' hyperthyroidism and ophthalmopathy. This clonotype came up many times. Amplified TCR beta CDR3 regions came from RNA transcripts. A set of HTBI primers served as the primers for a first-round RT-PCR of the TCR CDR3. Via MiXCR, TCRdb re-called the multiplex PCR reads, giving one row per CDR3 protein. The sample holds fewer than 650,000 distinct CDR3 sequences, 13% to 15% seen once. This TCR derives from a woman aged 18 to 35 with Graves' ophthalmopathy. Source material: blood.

The CDR3: CASSPGQPGDVAFF. CDR3 nucleotide sequence: TGTGCCAGCTCACCAGGGCAGCCCGGAGATGTAGCTTTCTTT. V usage is TRBV18 and J usage is TRBJ1-1, with unresolved D. With 2 bases removed from V and 10 bases from J, the gap between germline ends came to 17 bases. Per the germline V gene, CDR1 is KGHSH and CDR2 is LQKENI. The CDR3 consists of 14 residues.